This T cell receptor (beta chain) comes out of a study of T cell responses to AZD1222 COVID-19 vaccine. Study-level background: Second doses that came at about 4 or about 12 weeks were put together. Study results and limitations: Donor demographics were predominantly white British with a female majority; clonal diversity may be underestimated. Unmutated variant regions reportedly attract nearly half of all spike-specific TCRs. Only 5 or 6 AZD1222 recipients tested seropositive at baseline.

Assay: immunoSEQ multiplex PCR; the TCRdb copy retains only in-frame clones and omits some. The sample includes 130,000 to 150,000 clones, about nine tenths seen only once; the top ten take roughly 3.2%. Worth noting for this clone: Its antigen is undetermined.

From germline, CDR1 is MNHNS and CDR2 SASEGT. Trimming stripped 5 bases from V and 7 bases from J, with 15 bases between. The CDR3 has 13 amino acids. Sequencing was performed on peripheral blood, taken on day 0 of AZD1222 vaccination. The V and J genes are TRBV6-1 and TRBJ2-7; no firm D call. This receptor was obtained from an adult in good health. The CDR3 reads CASSPPGPREQYF. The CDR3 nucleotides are TGTGCCAGCAGTCCCCCTGGCCCCCGGGAGCAGTACTTC.